This T cell receptor beta chain stems from a study of OX40 agonist ivuxolimab in advanced cancers. Study results and caveats: Among the least clonally expanded were partial responders at 0.1-3.0 mg/kg. Some nonresponders likewise displayed low normalized T-cell clonal expansion.

Some clones are missing from TCRdb's copy, which holds only in-frame ones; the method was immunoSEQ multiplex PCR. The table lists under 50,000 clones, 75% to 90% of them singletons. This CDR3 has 13 residues. Unmatched junction bases numbered 5, after V lost 5 bases and J lost 7 bases. Germline V gives CDR1 MNHNS, CDR2 SASEGT. Patients who had autoimmune disease history or got systemic immunosuppression were left out. Baseline, cycle 4 day 1, and cycle 7 day 1 were the blood sampling points. As regards this clone: Its antigen is as yet unknown.

The specimen was CD4+ or CD8+ T cells sorted from blood, collected in a trial of the OX40 agonist ivuxolimab. This receptor was obtained from an adult with an advanced solid tumor such as melanoma, head and neck, liver or kidney cancer. This chain joins TRBV6-1 and TRBJ2-1, with 7 bases matching TRBD2. CDR3 residues: CASSRDYGNEQFF. In DNA, the CDR3 is TGTGCCAGCAGTCGGGACTATGGAAATGAGCAGTTCTTC.